Presented here are 20 T cell receptor beta chains from one specimen sequenced in a study of cytomegalovirus exposure and HLA in healthy donors. Amplification used 60 Vbeta primers and 13 Jbeta primers. Sequencing used immunoSEQ multiplex PCR; TCRdb keeps in-frame clones, though not all of them. The profile shows roughly 110,000 clones, 60% to 75% of them singletons. The sample consisted of PBMCs. Source of these receptors: a male donor in good health and CMV-seropositive.

The CDR3 reads CASSLRQTSAEQYF. CDR3 nucleotides: TGCGCCAGCAGCCTAAGACAGACCTCGGCGGAGCAGTACTTC. The genes are TRBV5-1 and TRBJ2-7, with a possible D match to TRBD1 (5 bases). V gave up 4 bases and J gave up 7 bases, with 18 bases separating them. Germline V CDR1 and CDR2: SGHRS, YFSETQ. This CDR3 is built from 14 residues.

The chain recombines TRBV5-4 with TRBJ2-7; 12 bases agree with TRBD1. J gave up 5 bases and V 4 bases, and 7 bases lay outside the gene matches. Germline CDR1 and CDR2: SGHNT and YYREEE (reference sequence). The CDR3 covers 15 residues. The CDR3 loop is CASSARGQGAHEQYF. The CDR3 DNA reads as TGTGCCAGCAGCGCGAGGGGACAGGGGGCCCACGAGCAGTACTTC.

In this sample, this clone turned up a few times. The chain combines TRBV7-2 with TRBJ1-2; no clear D gene. Looked up from germline, CDR1 is SGHTA and CDR2 is FQGNSA. CDR3 size: 15 residues. V was cut by 0 bases and J by 4 bases, with 12 bases left in between. The CDR3 region is CASSLAEAFGYGYTF. In DNA form, the CDR3 reads TGTGCCAGCAGCTTAGCGGAGGCCTTCGGCTATGGCTACACCTTC.

The rearrangement uses TRBV13 and TRBJ2-1, with TRBD1 matching over 9 bases. This CDR3 has 14 residues. Germline assignment: CDR1 PRHDT and CDR2 FYEKMQ (reference sequence). V was clipped by 4 bases and J by 9 bases; unmatched bases: 7. CDR3 loop: CASSSGTGFGEQFF. The DNA of the CDR3 is TGTGCCAGCAGCTCCGGGACAGGGTTTGGTGAGCAGTTCTTC.

The chain links TRBV5-4 to TRBJ1-2; D ambiguous. Germline V gene data show CDR1 as SGHNT and CDR2 as YYREEE (reference sequence). The CDR3 spans 14 residues. Trimming left V 2 bases short and J 3 bases short, with 11 bases between. DNA of the CDR3: TGTGCCAGCAGCTTCATTCGGGAAGACTATGGCTACACCTTC. Translated, it gives CASSFIREDYGYTF. Full variable domain (rest looked up from reference TRBV5-4 and TRBJ1-2): ETGVTQSPTHLIKTRGQQVTLRCSSQSGHNTVSWYQQALGQGPQFIFQYYREEENGRGNFPPRFSGLQFPNYSSELNVNALELDDSALYLCASSFIREDYGYTFGSGTRLTVV.

The genes are TRBV27 and TRBJ2-1; 13 positions match TRBD2. Germline V lookup: CDR1 MNHEY, CDR2 SMNVEV (reference sequence). The CDR3 consists of 17 residues. J gave up 5 bases and V 1 base, and 5 bases lay outside the gene matches. CDR3 amino acids: CASSLLPTSGGNNEQFF. In DNA, the CDR3 is TGTGCCAGCAGTTTATTGCCGACTAGCGGGGGGAACAATGAGCAGTTCTTC.

V is TRBV6-5 and J is TRBJ1-1; the D is unclear. CDR3 length equals 14 residues. Trimming left V 8 bases short and J 0 bases short, with 13 bases between. Germline CDR1 MNHEY, CDR2 SVGAGI. The CDR3 sequence is CASFGWSMNTEAFF. The DNA for the CDR3 is TGTGCCAGCTTCGGTTGGAGCATGAACACTGAAGCTTTCTTT.

This clone appeared a single time. The chain carries TRBV7-9 and TRBJ2-7; tentatively, D is TRBD2 (5 bases). V gave up 1 base and J gave up 3 bases, with 10 bases separating them. Looked up from germline, CDR1 is SEHNR and CDR2 is FQNEAQ (reference sequence). This CDR3 has 14 residues. The CDR3 region has the DNA TGTGCCAGCAGCTTAGGGTCAGGAGGCTACGAGCAGTACTTC. This encodes CASSLGSGGYEQYF.

The chain couples TRBV27 to TRBJ2-1; 10 positions agree with TRBD1. The CDR3 is made up of 14 amino acids. Germline CDR1 reads MNHEY; CDR2 reads SMNVEV (reference sequence). V was clipped by 1 base and J by 6 bases; unmatched bases: 0. The CDR3 DNA reads as TGTGCCAGCAGTTTATGGGACAGGGGCAATGAGCAGTTCTTC. Residues: CASSLWDRGNEQFF.

The chain is built from TRBV2 and TRBJ1-1; 10 bases agree with TRBD1. The CDR3 has 16 amino acids. Germline CDR1 is SNHLY and CDR2 is FYNNEI. V was pared by 5 bases and J by 1 base, with 7 bases of the junction left unmatched. The CDR3: CASSRDRGAGNTEAFF. The DNA for the CDR3 is TGTGCCAGCAGTCGGGACAGGGGTGCGGGGAACACTGAAGCTTTCTTT.

This chain uses TRBV6-1 with TRBJ1-5; D uncertain. The CDR3 contains 18 residues. CDR1 is MNHNS, CDR2 SASEGT, per germline. Trimming cost V 1 base and J 0 bases, with 16 bases left between them. CDR3 DNA: TGTGCCAGCAGTGAAGATAGGCCTGCGGGGTATAGCAATCAGCCCCAGCATTTT. Protein: CASSEDRPAGYSNQPQHF.

The J gene is TRBJ1-2, the V gene TRBV5-6; tentatively, D is TRBD1 (5 bases). The V gene lost 3 bases and the J gene lost 2 bases, with 11 bases spanning the gap. The CDR3 has 14 residues. Germline values: CDR1 SGHDT, CDR2 YYEEEE. DNA of the CDR3: TGTGCCAGCAGCTGGTCGGACACGAACTATGGCTACACCTTC. Its protein is CASSWSDTNYGYTF. Full variable domain (remainder filled in from reference TRBV5-6 and TRBJ1-2): DAGVTQSPTHLIKTRGQQVTLRCSPKSGHDTVSWYQQALGQGPQFIFQYYEEEERQRGNFPDRFSGHQFPNYSSELNVNALLLGDSALYLCASSWSDTNYGYTFGSGTRLTVV.

A note on this clone: A read error may explain this, as a much larger clone is one base away. This chain joins TRBV5-1 and TRBJ1-1; possible D gene TRBD1, 5 bases. Looked up from germline, CDR1 is SGHRS and CDR2 is YFSETQ. V gave up 2 bases and J gave up 4 bases, with 12 bases separating them. The CDR3 has 14 amino acids. The CDR3 bases are TGCGCCAGCAGCTTCCCGCAGGGTAGCACTGAAGCTTTCTTT. This sequence encodes CASSFPQGSTEAFF.

The DNA of the CDR3 is TGTGCCAGTGAGGAACAGGGGGCGAGCACTGAAGCTTTCTTT. Translating it yields CASEEQGASTEAFF. The genes are TRBV19 and TRBJ1-1; 9 nucleotides line up with TRBD1. V was pared by 8 bases and J by 4 bases, with 8 bases of the junction left unmatched. From germline, CDR1 is LNHDA and CDR2 SQIVND (reference sequence). The CDR3 consists of 14 residues.

The V gene is TRBV5-1, the J gene TRBJ1-1; D uncertain. Germline CDR1 reads SGHRS; CDR2 reads YFSETQ. V was cut by 1 base and J by 1 base, with 8 bases left in between. CDR3 size: 14 residues. CDR3 coding DNA: TGCGCCAGCAGCTTGAGAGCCCAGAACACTGAAGCTTTCTTT. Amino acids: CASSLRAQNTEAFF.

The chain has TRBV28 and TRBJ1-3; possible D gene TRBD1, 5 bases. The V end lost 3 bases, the J end lost 3 bases, and 9 bases lay between the germline ends. The germline CDR1 and CDR2 sequences are MDHEN and SYDVKM. The length of the CDR3 is 14 residues. The CDR3 loop reads CASSFDRVGNTIYF. As DNA, the CDR3 is TGTGCCAGCAGTTTCGACAGAGTTGGAAACACCATATATTTT. The variable domain in full, with the rest retrieved from reference TRBV28 and TRBJ1-3, is DVKVTQSSRYLVKRTGEKVFLECVQDMDHENMFWYRQDPGLGLRLIYFSYDVKMKEKGDIPEGYSVSREKKERFSLILESASTNQTSMYLCASSFDRVGNTIYFGEGSWLTVV.

The gene calls are TRBV21-1 and TRBJ1-2; no check of the table's D call, TRBD1, against the DNA was made. TRBV21-1 is flagged as a pseudogene. This CDR3 comprises 17 residues. This CDR3 is CASSNIGPGVANYGYTF. CDR3 sequence (DNA): TGTGCCAGCAGCAATATAGGCCCAGGGGTAGCTAACTATGGCTACACCTTC.

V is TRBV7-2 and J is TRBJ1-2; D is unclear. The germline V and J ends were trimmed by 5 bases and 8 bases, with 18 bases remaining between them. The germline CDR1 and CDR2 sequences are SGHTA and FQGNSA. This CDR3 is 14 amino acids long. CDR3: CASSPSSDQAGYTF. In nucleotides, the CDR3 is TGTGCCAGCAGCCCCTCGAGTGACCAGGCCGGCTACACCTTC.

The chain links TRBV13 to TRBJ2-7; TRBD2 matches at 14 bases. Unmatched junction bases numbered 6, after V lost 5 bases and J lost 6 bases. The CDR3 loop spans 15 amino acids. Looked up from germline, CDR1 is PRHDT and CDR2 is FYEKMQ (reference sequence). The chain's CDR3 is CASSDGTSGGGEQYF. The CDR3 DNA reads TGTGCCAGCAGCGACGGGACTAGCGGGGGAGGCGAGCAGTACTTC.

The chain links TRBV4-2 to TRBJ1-5, with 7 bases matching TRBD1. J lost 3 bases, V lost 1 base, and 12 bases had no gene match. The CDR3 is 18 amino acids. Germline CDR1 is LGHNA and CDR2 is YNFKEQ. Written as DNA, the CDR3 is TGTGCCAGCAGCCAAGGTCTGTCGGGACAGACCTCCAATCAGCCCCAGCATTTT. Residues: CASSQGLSGQTSNQPQHF.